The 6 T cell receptor beta chains reported below all come from one sample, sequenced in a study of cytomegalovirus exposure and HLA in healthy donors (dated by TCRdb to about 2017). Libraries were made using the immunoSEQ multiplex PCR assay. For the multiplex PCR, a mixture combining 60 forward primers for TCR Vbeta segments and 13 reverse primers for TCR Jbeta segments was used. Sourced from immuneACCESS, this table was stored by TCRdb with only in-frame sequences that have V and J called. A share of the clones is absent; for the studies checked, an unresolved V gene accounts for under half, and the remainder has no known explanation. The sample table lists some 80,000 clones, approximately 67% of them with a count of one. In total, the top ten clones hold approximately 4% of the sample. The source material was PBMCs. The receptor set was obtained from a male donor in good health and CMV-seropositive.

This chain joins TRBV27 and TRBJ1-6, with 7 bases fitting TRBD1. CDR1 and CDR2 from the germline V gene are MNHEY and SMNVEV (reference sequence). V was pared by 5 bases and J by 7 bases, with 5 bases of the junction left unmatched. The CDR3 totals 14 residues. The CDR3 DNA follows: TGTGCCAGCAGTCCACAGGGGCCGAATTCACCCCTCCACTTT. It encodes CASSPQGPNSPLHF.

The CDR3: CASSLRDSPLHF. The CDR3 nucleotides read TGCGCCAGCAGCTTGCGGGATTCACCCCTCCACTTT. The V call is TRBV5-1, the J call TRBJ1-6; D unresolved. Per the germline V gene, CDR1 is SGHRS and CDR2 is YFSETQ. V was cut by 1 base and J by 8 bases, with 4 bases left in between. The CDR3 is 12 residues long.

This clone was seen more than once but under ten times. V is TRBV13 and J is TRBJ2-1; D not resolved. This CDR3 region has 11 residues. Germline values: CDR1 PRHDT, CDR2 FYEKMQ (reference sequence). Trimming stripped 1 base from V and 10 bases from J, with 5 bases between. CDR3 sequence reads: CASSLDREQFF. The CDR3 DNA reads TGTGCCAGCAGCTTAGACAGAGAGCAGTTCTTC.

The genes are TRBV4-2 and TRBJ1-2; D gene unclear. From germline, CDR1 is LGHNA and CDR2 YNFKEQ. Trimming took 0 bases from V and 8 from J, leaving 13 bases between them. This CDR3 region has 14 residues. The CDR3: CASSQDRTTGGYTF. CDR3 nucleotides: TGTGCCAGCAGCCAAGATAGGACGACGGGGGGCTACACCTTC.

In this sample, this clone turned up once. The chain links TRBV7-9 to TRBJ2-2; a weak D match, TRBD1 (6 bases). CDR3 size: 15 residues. Looked up from germline, CDR1 is SEHNR and CDR2 is FQNEAQ (reference sequence). With 5 bases removed from V and 5 bases from J, the gap between germline ends came to 15 bases. CDR3 DNA: TGTGCCAGCAGCATCACAGGGCTCCTGACCGGGGAGCTGTTTTTT. It translates to CASSITGLLTGELFF.

This clone occurred a few times. J is TRBJ1-6 and V is TRBV7-8; D unresolved. V lost 1 base to trimming and J lost 7 bases, with 8 bases between them. Germline CDR1 and CDR2: SGHVS and FQNEAQ. The CDR3 length is 14 residues. CDR3 region: CASSLVAENSPLHF. CDR3 in DNA: TGTGCCAGCAGCTTAGTAGCAGAGAATTCACCCCTCCACTTT.